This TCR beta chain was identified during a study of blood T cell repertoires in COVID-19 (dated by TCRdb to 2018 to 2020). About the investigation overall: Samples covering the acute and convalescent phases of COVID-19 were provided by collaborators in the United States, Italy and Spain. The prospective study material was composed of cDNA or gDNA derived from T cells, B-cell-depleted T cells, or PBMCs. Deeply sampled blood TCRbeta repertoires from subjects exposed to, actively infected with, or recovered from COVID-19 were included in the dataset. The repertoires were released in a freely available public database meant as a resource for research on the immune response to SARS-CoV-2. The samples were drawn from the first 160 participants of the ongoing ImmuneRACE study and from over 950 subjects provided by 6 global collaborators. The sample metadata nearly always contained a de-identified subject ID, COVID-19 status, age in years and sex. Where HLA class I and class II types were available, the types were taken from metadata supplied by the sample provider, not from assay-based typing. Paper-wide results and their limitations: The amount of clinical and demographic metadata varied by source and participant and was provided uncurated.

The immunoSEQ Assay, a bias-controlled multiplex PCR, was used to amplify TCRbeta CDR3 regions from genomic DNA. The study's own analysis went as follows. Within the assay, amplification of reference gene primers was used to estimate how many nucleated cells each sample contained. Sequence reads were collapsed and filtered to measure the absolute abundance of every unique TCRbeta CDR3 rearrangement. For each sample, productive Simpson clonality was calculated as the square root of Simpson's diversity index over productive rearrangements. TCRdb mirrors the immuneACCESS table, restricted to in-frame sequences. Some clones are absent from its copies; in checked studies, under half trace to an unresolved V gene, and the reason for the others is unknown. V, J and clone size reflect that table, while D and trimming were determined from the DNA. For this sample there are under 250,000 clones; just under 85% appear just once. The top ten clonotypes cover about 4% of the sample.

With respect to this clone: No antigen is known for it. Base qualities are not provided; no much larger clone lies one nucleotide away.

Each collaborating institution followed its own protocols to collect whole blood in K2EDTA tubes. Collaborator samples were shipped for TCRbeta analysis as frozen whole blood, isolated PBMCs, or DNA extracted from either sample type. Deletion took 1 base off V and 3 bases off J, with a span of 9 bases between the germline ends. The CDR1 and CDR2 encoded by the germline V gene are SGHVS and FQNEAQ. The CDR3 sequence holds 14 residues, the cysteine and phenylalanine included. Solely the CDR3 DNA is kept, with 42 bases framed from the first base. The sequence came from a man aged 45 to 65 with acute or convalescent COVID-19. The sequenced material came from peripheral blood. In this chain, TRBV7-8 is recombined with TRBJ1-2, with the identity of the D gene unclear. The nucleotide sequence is TGTGCCAGCAGCTTAGGCGGGCAGGACTATGGCTACACCTTC. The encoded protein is CASSLGGQDYGYTF.